These 21 T cell receptor beta chains were all obtained from the same sample, sequenced in a study of cytomegalovirus exposure and HLA in healthy donors. 60 Vbeta and 13 Jbeta primers were used in PCR. Assay used: immunoSEQ multiplex PCR; TCRdb lists only in-frame clones, some missing. This sample carries 130,000 or so clones, with 1.5% to 1.9% going to the ten biggest clones. The specimen was PBMCs. The receptors come from a woman aged 40 to 49 in good health and CMV-seronegative.

The chain combines TRBV29-1 with TRBJ2-5; D might be TRBD2 (7 bases). The CDR3 has 13 amino acids. CDR1 is SQVTM, CDR2 ANQGSEA, per germline. Trimming took off 1 base at V and 7 bases at J, with 13 bases between the two ends. The CDR3 loop reads CSVEVGGGGTQYF. CDR3 sequence (DNA): TGCAGCGTTGAAGTGGGAGGGGGTGGGACCCAGTACTTC.

The chain employs TRBV6-5 and TRBJ2-5; 14 bases fit TRBD2. V trimming: 6 bases; J trimming: 5 bases; junction bases outside the gene matches: 2. The CDR3 length is 14 residues. Germline assignment: CDR1 MNHEY and CDR2 SVGAGI. CDR3 DNA: TGTGCCAGCAGGGGACTAGCGGGGGAGGAGACCCAGTACTTC. Translated, it gives CASRGLAGEETQYF.

CDR3 amino acids: CASSNRGTGELFF. CDR3 DNA: TGTGCCAGCAGCAACAGGGGCACCGGGGAGCTGTTTTTT. V is TRBV5-4 and J is TRBJ2-2, with TRBD1 matching 7 bases. The germline V gene has CDR1 SGHNT and CDR2 YYREEE (reference sequence). The CDR3 sequence is 13 residues long. After removal of 4 bases from V and 4 bases from J, the junction contained 1 base not matched to a gene.

The chain joins TRBV5-1 to TRBJ2-2; maybe TRBD2 (5 bases). There are 14 residues in the CDR3. Germline V gene data show CDR1 as SGHRS and CDR2 as YFSETQ. V was trimmed by 2 bases and J by 6 bases, leaving 11 bases between them. CDR3 in DNA: TGCGCCAGCAGCTTAATGGAGGCCGCCGGGGAGCTGTTTTTT. Translation: CASSLMEAAGELFF.

V gene TRBV5-1 combines with J gene TRBJ2-2, with a tentative D call TRBD2 (6 bases). The CDR3 consists of 14 residues. V lost 1 base and J 6 bases, leaving 10 bases between the germline ends. Germline values: CDR1 SGHRS, CDR2 YFSETQ. The CDR3 region has the DNA TGCGCCAGCAGCTTGACTAGCCAGGCCGGGGAGCTGTTTTTT. This sequence encodes CASSLTSQAGELFF.

J is TRBJ1-2 and V is TRBV28; D possibly corresponds to TRBD1 (6 bases). V lost 3 bases and J lost 4, with 12 bases in between. Germline V gene lookup returns CDR1 MDHEN and CDR2 SYDVKM. This CDR3 region has 14 residues. Here the CDR3 reads CASSFTGTSYGYTF. CDR3 DNA sequence: TGTGCCAGCAGTTTTACCGGGACATCCTATGGCTACACCTTC.

The V call is TRBV19, the J call TRBJ1-5; 8 bases are shared with TRBD1. J was trimmed by 4 bases and V by 4 bases; bases with no gene match: 6. The CDR3 totals 15 residues. Germline-derived CDR1 and CDR2 are LNHDA and SQIVND (reference sequence). The DNA of the CDR3 is TGTGCCAGTAGTACGTACAGGGGGTTGAATCAGCCCCAGCATTTT. Amino acid sequence: CASSTYRGLNQPQHF.

The rearrangement links TRBV9 to TRBJ2-5; 7 bases map to TRBD2. Trimming cost V 0 bases and J 2 bases; bases outside gene matches: 10. Germline V gene data show CDR1 as SGDLS and CDR2 as YYNGEE. The CDR3 is made up of 17 amino acids. The CDR3 sequence is CASSVALASGDQETQYF. The CDR3 DNA follows: TGTGCCAGCAGCGTAGCTTTGGCTAGCGGAGATCAAGAGACCCAGTACTTC.

The J gene is TRBJ1-2, the V gene TRBV19, with D possibly matching TRBD1 (6 bases). V dropped 9 bases and J dropped 2 bases, with 10 bases sitting between them. Per the germline V gene, CDR1 is LNHDA and CDR2 is SQIVND (reference sequence). This CDR3 contains 12 residues. As DNA, the CDR3 is TGTGCCAGCCTGACAGGAAACTATGGCTACACCTTC. Translating it yields CASLTGNYGYTF.

This rearrangement joins TRBV6-6 to TRBJ2-1; D unresolved. This CDR3 comprises 13 residues. V was shortened by 7 bases and J by 7 bases, with 14 bases between the two germline ends. Per germline, CDR1 MNHNY and CDR2 SVGAGI (reference sequence). CDR3 region: CASTLDLGNEQFF. The CDR3 nucleotides are TGTGCCAGCACCCTAGACCTCGGGAATGAGCAGTTCTTC.

The gene calls are TRBV27 and TRBJ2-5; 7 nucleotides match TRBD1. Trimming cost V 3 bases and J 1 base; bases outside gene matches: 5. The germline V gene encodes CDR1 MNHEY and CDR2 SMNVEV (reference sequence). This CDR3 comprises 15 residues. CDR3 residues: CASSLTDRVQETQYF. CDR3 DNA sequence: TGTGCCAGCAGTTTGACAGACAGGGTCCAAGAGACCCAGTACTTC.

This chain links TRBV7-9 with TRBJ1-6; TRBD1 matches 7 bases. The CDR3 covers 16 residues. Germline V lookup: CDR1 SEHNR, CDR2 FQNEAQ (reference sequence). Losses at the gene ends were 4 bases for V and 1 base for J; bases not matched to a gene: 4. The CDR3 protein is CASSSNRGSYNSPLHF. The CDR3 bases are TGTGCCAGCAGCTCCAACAGGGGATCCTATAATTCACCCCTCCACTTT.

The chain combines TRBV9 with TRBJ2-6; D gene ambiguous. Trimming took 4 bases from V and 0 from J, leaving 5 bases between them. This CDR3 has 14 amino acids. Germline CDR1 reads SGDLS; CDR2 reads YYNGEE. DNA of the CDR3: TGTGCCAGCAGCTTCAGCTCTGGGGCCAACGTCCTGACTTTC. The encoded protein is CASSFSSGANVLTF.

In DNA, the CDR3 is TGCGCCAGCAGTGAGGACAGGTCCTCGCAGCCCCAGCATTTT. This translates into CASSEDRSSQPQHF. The chain combines TRBV10-2 with TRBJ1-5; D possibly corresponds to TRBD1 (6 bases). The CDR3 runs to 14 residues. Germline loops: CDR1 WSHSY, CDR2 SAAADI. The ends were cut back, 2 bases at V and 7 bases at J, with 12 bases in the middle.

The chain has TRBV19 and TRBJ2-2; 8 bases agree with TRBD2. Germline trimming cut 4 bases from V and 6 bases from J; bases unmatched to any gene: 13. The CDR3 has 17 amino acids. CDR1 and CDR2 (germline): LNHDA, SQIVND (reference sequence). CDR3: CASSTGGEGSSAGELFF. The CDR3 coding sequence is TGTGCCAGTAGTACCGGGGGGGAAGGGTCGAGCGCCGGGGAGCTGTTTTTT.

This chain connects TRBV19 to TRBJ1-5; D is uncertain. The CDR3 runs to 13 residues. Trimming removed 5 bases at V and 3 bases at J, with 8 bases between. Germline V gene sequence: CDR1 LNHDA, CDR2 SQIVND (reference sequence). CDR3 sequence reads: CASSQQINQPQHF. DNA for the CDR3: TGTGCCAGTAGTCAACAGATCAATCAGCCCCAGCATTTT.

The chain links TRBV18 to TRBJ1-2; D remains unclear. The CDR3 has 12 residues. The germline CDR1 and CDR2 sequences are KGHSH and LQKENI. Trimming took 6 bases from V and 0 from J, leaving 5 bases between them. CDR3 bases: TGTGCCAGCTCGGAGACTAACTATGGCTACACCTTC. Amino acid sequence: CASSETNYGYTF.

This rearrangement joins TRBV27 to TRBJ1-1; D gene ambiguous. Germline V gene sequence: CDR1 MNHEY, CDR2 SMNVEV (reference sequence). Between the trimmed V and J ends, which lost 5 bases and 1 base, there was a span of 11 bases. This CDR3 contains 14 residues. The CDR3 bases are TGTGCCAGCAGTGTCTCTAATCCGAACACTGAAGCTTTCTTT. Translated, it gives CASSVSNPNTEAFF.

V is TRBV7-2 and J is TRBJ2-7; a possible D gene is TRBD1 (6 bases). With 4 bases removed from V and 1 base from J, the gap between germline ends came to 14 bases. The CDR3 contains 15 residues. Germline V gene sequence: CDR1 SGHTA, CDR2 FQGNSA. The CDR3 protein is CASSYGAGESYEQYF. CDR3 DNA sequence: TGTGCCAGCAGCTACGGGGCAGGGGAGTCCTACGAGCAGTACTTC.

The V gene is TRBV11-2, the J gene TRBJ2-7; 7 bases are a match to TRBD1. Trimming cost V 3 bases and J 2 bases; bases outside gene matches: 4. The V gene's germline CDR1 is SGHAT and CDR2 FQNNGV. The CDR3 sequence is 14 residues long. The CDR3 is CASSFPGQPYEQYF. For the CDR3, the DNA is TGTGCCAGCAGCTTCCCGGGACAGCCCTACGAGCAGTACTTC.

This sequence joins TRBV5-8 and TRBJ1-3; the D is unclear. The CDR3 runs 15 residues. Germline V gene lookup returns CDR1 SGHTS and CDR2 YDEGEE. V was pared by 1 base and J by 0 bases, with 8 bases between. DNA for the CDR3: TGTGCCAGCAGCTTGAGTCGGAGCTCTGGAAACACCATATATTTT. It encodes CASSLSRSSGNTIYF. Supplemented by reference TRBV5-8 and TRBJ1-3, the full variable domain reads EAGVTQSPTHLIKTRGQQATLRCSPISGHTSVYWYQQALGLGLQFLLWYDEGEERNRGNFPPRFSGRQFPNYSSELNVNALELEDSALYLCASSLSRSSGNTIYFGEGSWLTVV.